This is a list of T cell receptor beta chains from one sample in a study of blood T cells in healthy people across ages. A single record per CDR3 protein comes from TCRdb applying MiXCR to the 5' RACE reads. Altogether about 620,000 distinct CDR3 sequences are present, more than 45% being singletons, with the ten largest covering approximately 13%. Specimen: blood. The receptors shown here come from a woman older than 75 in good health. The CDR3 runs from the conserved cysteine through the conserved F or W. A D gene is named only where the DNA matches it firmly. Expanded clones get a size class; other rows say once, few or many, or leave the size out.

>many|TRBV2|13|-|TRBJ2-7
CASSEVLPYEQYF
TGTGCCAGCAGTGAAGTCCTACCCTACGAGCAGTACTTC
>-|TRBV5-1|16|TRBD2|TRBJ2-1
CASSLYSGGGYNEQFF
TGCGCCAGCAGCTTGTATTCCGGGGGGGGATACAATGAGCAGTTCTTC
>-|TRBV5-5|13|-|TRBJ2-3
CASSLAGQDTQYF
TGTGCCAGCAGCTTAGCGGGCCAAGATACGCAGTATTTT
>-|TRBV20-1|15|TRBD1|TRBJ2-3
CSAKGGTGATDTQYF
TGCAGTGCTAAAGGAGGGACAGGAGCCACAGATACGCAGTATTTT
>many|TRBV3-1|14|-|TRBJ1-4
CASSLRGTNEKLFF
TGTGCCAGCAGCTTAAGGGGAACTAATGAAAAACTGTTTTTT
>few|TRBV7-9|14|-|TRBJ2-7
CASSPTDTNYEQYF
TGTGCCAGCAGCCCGACGGACACAAATTACGAGCAGTACTTC
>-|TRBV15|15|-|TRBJ2-5
CATSRDWQGQGTQYF
TGTGCCACCAGCAGAGATTGGCAGGGGCAAGGGACCCAGTACTTC
>-|TRBV7-6|17|TRBD2|TRBJ2-1
CASSFRGPKRELGEQFF
TGTGCCAGCAGCTTTCGGGGACCTAAGCGGGAGTTGGGTGAGCAGTTCTTC
>-|TRBV28|14|TRBD2|TRBJ2-1
CASSLTSENNEQFF
TGTGCCAGCAGTTTGACTAGCGAAAACAATGAGCAGTTCTTC
>-|TRBV5-1|16|-|TRBJ2-1
CASSLAAASANNEQFF
TGCGCCAGCAGCTTGGCGGCGGCTAGCGCCAACAATGAGCAGTTCTTC
>-|TRBV12-3/TRBV12-4|14|TRBD1|TRBJ2-1
CASRKGTGFNEQFF
TGTGCCAGCAGGAAAGGGACAGGGTTCAATGAGCAGTTCTTC
>-|TRBV7-3|14|-|TRBJ2-3
CASSLDGFADTQYF
TGTGCCAGCAGCTTAGACGGATTCGCAGATACGCAGTATTTT
>-|TRBV4-1|13|-|TRBJ1-1
CASSQEVSRDAFF
TGCGCCAGCAGCCAAGAAGTGTCTCGGGATGCTTTCTTT
>-|TRBV12-3/TRBV12-4|15|TRBD2|TRBJ2-5
CASSFQAGGKETQYF
TGTGCCAGCAGTTTCCAGGCGGGGGGAAAAGAGACCCAGTACTTC
>-|TRBV5-1|15|-|TRBJ2-3
CASSLETRITDTQYF
TGCGCCAGCAGCTTGGAGACACGTATCACAGATACGCAGTATTTT
>many|TRBV7-9|12|-|TRBJ1-5
CASSMGSQPQHF
TGTGCCAGCAGCATGGGCAGTCAGCCCCAGCATTTT
>-|TRBV20-1|14|-|TRBJ2-2
CSVRVMGSTGELFF
TGCAGTGTCAGGGTAATGGGTAGCACCGGGGAGCTGTTTTTT
>-|TRBV12-3/TRBV12-4|14|-|TRBJ1-1
CASSSTGGNTEAFF
TGTGCCAGCAGTTCGACGGGGGGGAACACTGAAGCTTTCTTT
>few|TRBV28|14|TRBD2|TRBJ2-7
CASKLGGVGNEQYF
TGTGCCAGCAAATTGGGGGGGGTCGGCAATGAGCAGTACTTC
>few|TRBV5-1|15|TRBD2|TRBJ2-5
CASSIRGGPQETQYF
TGCGCCAGCAGCATCCGCGGGGGGCCCCAAGAGACCCAGTACTTC
>few|TRBV30|15|-|TRBJ2-1
CAWRRRRKDFNEQFF
TGTGCCTGGAGACGTCGGCGGAAAGACTTCAATGAGCAGTTCTTC
>many|TRBV7-9|11|-|TRBJ1-4
CASSFGEKLFF
TGTGCCAGCAGTTTTGGTGAAAAACTGTTTTTT
>many|TRBV27|17|TRBD2|TRBJ2-7
CASSLRVAGVNPYEQYF
TGTGCCAGCAGTTTAAGGGTAGCGGGAGTAAATCCCTACGAGCAGTACTTC
>-|TRBV5-1|16|-|TRBJ2-5
CASSLVQGTIQETQYF
TGCGCCAGCAGCTTAGTTCAGGGCACTATTCAAGAGACCCAGTACTTC
>few|TRBV7-6|14|-|TRBJ2-7
CASSLKDSPYERYF
TGTGCCAGCAGCTTAAAAGACAGCCCCTACGAGCGGTACTTC
>many|TRBV7-9|13|TRBD1|TRBJ2-1
CASSLGTGNSWFF
TGTGCCAGCAGCTTGGGGACAGGGAATTCTTGGTTCTTC